Below are 13 T cell receptor beta chains sequenced from a single sample in a study of shared clonotypes between healthy human individuals. Using immunoSEQ multiplex PCR, the repertoire was profiled, and TCRdb retains in-frame clones only, with some absent. Counted here are over 1.4 million clones, roughly 96% occurring once; the ten biggest clones make up about 1.2%. The sequenced sample consisted of naive CD4+ T cells sorted from blood. The subset: CD45RA+ positively selected. These receptors originate from a man aged 30 to 45 in good health.

The gene calls are TRBV28 and TRBJ2-1, with D unclear. The V and J ends lost 4 bases and 8 bases respectively, with 6 bases between them. The germline V gene encodes CDR1 MDHEN and CDR2 SYDVKM. CDR3 length equals 11 residues. CDR3 region: CASSWAHEQFF. The CDR3 nucleotides are TGTGCCAGCAGTTGGGCCCATGAGCAGTTCTTC.

The V and J genes are TRBV28 and TRBJ1-5; possible D gene TRBD1, 6 bases. This CDR3 is 17 amino acids long. Trimming shortened V by 4 bases and J by 0 bases, and 16 bases separated the two germline ends. Germline loops: CDR1 MDHEN, CDR2 SYDVKM. The CDR3 sequence is CASSSRGRGYSNQPQHF. The CDR3 nucleotides are TGTGCCAGCAGTTCCAGGGGCCGAGGGTATAGCAATCAGCCCCAGCATTTT.

The gene calls are TRBV7-9 and TRBJ2-5; possibly TRBD1 for D (6 bases). The V and J ends lost 5 bases and 2 bases respectively, with 27 bases between them. Germline loops: CDR1 SEHNR, CDR2 FQNEAQ (reference sequence). This CDR3 region has 19 residues. The CDR3 DNA reads as TGTGCCAGCAGCACAAGGACCGGGACACGGTTTGGTATTCAAGAGACCCAGTACTTC. Amino acids: CASSTRTGTRFGIQETQYF.

The chain recombines TRBV7-6 with TRBJ2-5, with a weak D call TRBD2 (7 bases). Between the trimmed V and J ends, which lost 5 bases and 5 bases, there was a span of 15 bases. CDR3 size: 14 residues. CDR1 is SGHVS and CDR2 is FNYEAQ in the germline V gene. CDR3 protein: CASSRPGGWETQYF. The CDR3 coding sequence is TGTGCCAGCAGCCGCCCGGGGGGCTGGGAGACCCAGTACTTC.

The chain carries TRBV28 and TRBJ2-7; tentatively, D is TRBD1 (7 bases). V lost 8 bases and J 2 bases, leaving 13 bases between the germline ends. The CDR3 is made up of 13 amino acids. Germline V lookup: CDR1 MDHEN, CDR2 SYDVKM. The CDR3 protein is CASGGTEPYEQYF. CDR3 bases: TGTGCCAGCGGGGGGACAGAACCCTACGAGCAGTACTTC.

On this clone itself: The junction and the germline gene differ at one end; a read error may be behind it. CDR3 DNA sequence: TGTGCTAGCAGTCCCAGTAAGTGGGAGCAGTACTTC. The encoded protein is CASSPSKWEQYF. The chain uses TRBV7-7 and TRBJ2-7; D unresolved. Per the germline V gene, CDR1 is SSHAT and CDR2 is FNYEAQ (reference sequence). The CDR3 is made up of 12 amino acids.

The rearrangement links TRBV19 to TRBJ2-7; possible D gene TRBD1, 6 bases. The length of the CDR3 is 15 residues. CDR1 and CDR2 from the germline V gene are LNHDA and SQIVND (reference sequence). V was trimmed by 7 bases and J by 5 bases, leaving 21 bases between them. CDR3 amino acids: CASTPPKQGVNEQYF. The CDR3 coding sequence is TGTGCCAGTACCCCCCCCAAACAGGGAGTCAACGAGCAGTACTTC.

This chain joins TRBV11-2 and TRBJ2-5; TRBD1 matches at 11 bases. The ends lost 1 base at V and 4 bases at J; junction bases unmatched: 2. The CDR3 loop spans 15 amino acids. The V gene's germline CDR1 is SGHAT and CDR2 FQNNGV. CDR3 DNA sequence: TGTGCCAGCAGCTTAGGGGGGACAGGGGGAGAGACCCAGTACTTC. Protein product: CASSLGGTGGETQYF.

In this sample, this clone turned up once. The V call is TRBV6-1, the J call TRBJ1-4; D unclear. The V end was cut by 7 bases, the J end by 8 bases, with 17 bases between. This CDR3 comprises 14 residues. CDR1 is MNHNS and CDR2 is SASEGT in the germline V gene. The CDR3: CASTPRVSGEKLFF. The CDR3 DNA follows: TGTGCCAGCACCCCTAGGGTCTCTGGCGAAAAACTGTTTTTT.

The chain has TRBV18 and TRBJ1-1; the D is unclear. The CDR3 totals 13 residues. V lost 3 bases, J lost 4 bases, and 9 bases lay in between. Germline CDR1 and CDR2: KGHSH and LQKENI. The CDR3 sequence is CASSPPLSTEAFF. The CDR3, as DNA: TGTGCCAGCTCACCTCCTTTGAGCACTGAAGCTTTCTTT.

The gene calls are TRBV2 and TRBJ2-5, with 7 bases aligning to TRBD2. With 4 bases clipped from V and 5 bases from J, the junction kept 10 bases outside the gene matches. Germline values: CDR1 SNHLY, CDR2 FYNNEI. The CDR3 covers 15 residues. CDR3 coding DNA: TGTGCCAGCAGTGCAACTAGCGCCCAAGGGGAGACCCAGTACTTC. The encoded protein is CASSATSAQGETQYF. Full variable domain (rest looked up from reference TRBV2 and TRBJ2-5): EPEVTQTPSHQVTQMGQEVILRCVPISNHLYFYWYRQILGQKVEFLVSFYNNEISEKSEIFDDQFSVERPDGSNFTLKIRSTKLEDSAMYFCASSATSAQGETQYFGPGTRLLVL.

The V call is TRBV18, the J call TRBJ1-1; D call uncertain. Deletions cut 0 bases from V and 5 bases from J, with 10 bases between. The V gene's germline CDR1 is KGHSH and CDR2 LQKENI. This CDR3 contains 14 residues. The DNA for the CDR3 is TGTGCCAGCTCACCACCGATGCTGAGGACTGAAGCTTTCTTT. As protein: CASSPPMLRTEAFF.

V and J are TRBV7-2 and TRBJ2-3, with 14 bases identical to TRBD2. V lost 5 bases, J lost 4 bases, and 5 bases stayed unmatched. This CDR3 is 16 amino acids long. Germline values: CDR1 SGHTA, CDR2 FQGNSA. The CDR3 nucleotides read TGTGCCAGCAGCACGGGACTAGCGGGAGCGGCAGATACGCAGTATTTT. The encoded protein is CASSTGLAGAADTQYF.